The clone carrying this T cell receptor beta chain was counted many times. Its matching antigen is unknown. CDR3 regions of TCR beta were amplified from RNA transcripts. First-round RT-PCR relied on HTBI primers, and a second-round multiplex PCR came next. TCRdb re-analysed the multiplex PCR reads in MiXCR, keeping a single row per CDR3 protein. The repertoire holds about 620,000 distinct CDR3 sequences, 22% seen once, with more than 5.5% in the top ten. This entry belongs to a study of Graves' ophthalmopathy and Graves' hyperthyroidism. Study-wide points: A 13-signature model separated ophthalmopathy from stable hyperthyroidism, reaching approximately 88% sensitivity and less than 82% specificity cross-validated.

Unmatched junction bases numbered 14, after V lost 6 bases and J lost 5 bases. This CDR3 region has 16 residues. Germline V gives CDR1 MNHEY, CDR2 SMNVEV (reference sequence). Source material: peripheral blood. This chain connects TRBV27 to TRBJ2-7, with 9 bases that match TRBD1. The clonotype was recovered from a woman aged 18-35 years with stable Graves' hyperthyroidism. Some clones in this sample may be carry-over from other donors' samples. DNA for the CDR3: TGTGCCAGCAGGTCATCCCTCGGGACAGGGCGGCACGAGCAGTACTTC. This encodes CASRSSLGTGRHEQYF.